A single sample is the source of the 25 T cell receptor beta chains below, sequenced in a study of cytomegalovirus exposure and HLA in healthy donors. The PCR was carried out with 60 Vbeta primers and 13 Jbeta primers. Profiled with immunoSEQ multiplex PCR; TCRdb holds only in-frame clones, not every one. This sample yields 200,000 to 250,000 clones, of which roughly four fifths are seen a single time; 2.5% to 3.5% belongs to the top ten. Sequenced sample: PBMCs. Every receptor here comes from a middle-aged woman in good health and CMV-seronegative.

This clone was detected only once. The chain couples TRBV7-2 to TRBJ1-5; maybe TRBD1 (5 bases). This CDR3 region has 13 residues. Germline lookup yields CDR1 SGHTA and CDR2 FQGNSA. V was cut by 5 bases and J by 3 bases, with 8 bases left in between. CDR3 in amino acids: CASSRQTNQPQHF. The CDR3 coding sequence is TGTGCCAGCAGCCGACAGACCAATCAGCCCCAGCATTTT.

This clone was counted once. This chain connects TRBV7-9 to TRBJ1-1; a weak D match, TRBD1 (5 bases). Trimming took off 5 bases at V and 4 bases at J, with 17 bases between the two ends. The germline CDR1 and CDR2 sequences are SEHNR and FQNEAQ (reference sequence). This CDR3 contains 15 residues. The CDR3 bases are TGTGCCAGCAGCCCGTGGGGGGGTAGCCTCACTGAAGCTTTCTTT. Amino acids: CASSPWGGSLTEAFF.

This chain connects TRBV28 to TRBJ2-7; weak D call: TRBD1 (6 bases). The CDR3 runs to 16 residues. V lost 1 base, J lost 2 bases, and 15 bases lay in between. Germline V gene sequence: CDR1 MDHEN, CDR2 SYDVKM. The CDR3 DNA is TGTGCCAGCAGTTTATATCAGGGGCCGCCCACCTACGAGCAGTACTTC. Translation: CASSLYQGPPTYEQYF.

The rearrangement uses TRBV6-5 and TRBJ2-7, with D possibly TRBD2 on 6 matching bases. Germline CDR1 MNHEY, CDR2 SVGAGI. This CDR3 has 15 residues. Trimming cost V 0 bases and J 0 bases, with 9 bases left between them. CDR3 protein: CASSYSVGSSYEQYF. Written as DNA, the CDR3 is TGTGCCAGCAGTTACTCTGTCGGGAGCTCCTACGAGCAGTACTTC.

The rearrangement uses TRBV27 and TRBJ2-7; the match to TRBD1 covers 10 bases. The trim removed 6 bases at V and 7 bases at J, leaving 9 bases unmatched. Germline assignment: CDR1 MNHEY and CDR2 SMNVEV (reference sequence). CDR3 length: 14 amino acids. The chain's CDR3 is CASSLGQGVWEQYF. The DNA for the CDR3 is TGTGCCAGCAGCCTTGGACAGGGGGTATGGGAGCAGTACTTC.

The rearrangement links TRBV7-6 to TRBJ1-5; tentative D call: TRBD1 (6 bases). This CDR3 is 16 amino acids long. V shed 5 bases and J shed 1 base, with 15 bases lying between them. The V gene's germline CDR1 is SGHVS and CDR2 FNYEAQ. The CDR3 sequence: CASSLLDRLSNQPQHF. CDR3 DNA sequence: TGTGCCAGCAGCCTACTGGACAGACTCAGCAATCAGCCCCAGCATTTT.

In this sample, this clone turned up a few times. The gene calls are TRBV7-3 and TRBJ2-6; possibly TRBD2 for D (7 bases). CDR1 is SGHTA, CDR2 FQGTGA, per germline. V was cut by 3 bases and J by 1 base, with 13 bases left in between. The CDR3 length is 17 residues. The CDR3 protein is CASSLGGPFSGANVLTF. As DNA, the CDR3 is TGTGCCAGCAGCTTGGGGGGGCCTTTTTCTGGGGCCAACGTCCTGACTTTC. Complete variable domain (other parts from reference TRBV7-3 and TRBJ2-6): GAGVSQTPSNKVTEKGKYVELRCDPISGHTALYWYRQSLGQGPEFLIYFQGTGAADDSGLPNDRFFAVRPEGSVSTLKIQRTERGDSAVYLCASSLGGPFSGANVLTFGAGSRLTVL.

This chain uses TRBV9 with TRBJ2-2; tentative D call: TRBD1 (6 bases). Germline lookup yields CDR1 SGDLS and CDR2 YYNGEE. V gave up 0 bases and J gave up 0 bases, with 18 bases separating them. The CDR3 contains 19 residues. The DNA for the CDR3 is TGTGCCAGCAGCGTAGTGAGTTTTGACAGGCCGGCGAACACCGGGGAGCTGTTTTTT. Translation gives CASSVVSFDRPANTGELFF. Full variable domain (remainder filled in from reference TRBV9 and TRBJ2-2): DSGVTQTPKHLITATGQRVTLRCSPRSGDLSVYWYQQSLDQGLQFLIQYYNGEERAKGNILERFSAQQFPDLHSELNLSSLELGDSALYFCASSVVSFDRPANTGELFFGEGSRLTVL.

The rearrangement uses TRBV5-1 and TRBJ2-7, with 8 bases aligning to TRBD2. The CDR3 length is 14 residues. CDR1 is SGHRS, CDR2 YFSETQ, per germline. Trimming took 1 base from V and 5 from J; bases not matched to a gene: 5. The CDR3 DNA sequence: TGCGCCAGCAGCTTGCCAGCGGGAGAGGACGAGCAGTACTTC. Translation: CASSLPAGEDEQYF.

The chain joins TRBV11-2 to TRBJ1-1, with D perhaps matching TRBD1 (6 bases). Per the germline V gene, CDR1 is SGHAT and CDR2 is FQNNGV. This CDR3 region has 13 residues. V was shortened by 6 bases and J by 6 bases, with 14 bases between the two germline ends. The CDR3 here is CASRQGPRPEAFF. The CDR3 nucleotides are TGTGCCAGCAGACAGGGCCCCCGCCCTGAAGCTTTCTTT.

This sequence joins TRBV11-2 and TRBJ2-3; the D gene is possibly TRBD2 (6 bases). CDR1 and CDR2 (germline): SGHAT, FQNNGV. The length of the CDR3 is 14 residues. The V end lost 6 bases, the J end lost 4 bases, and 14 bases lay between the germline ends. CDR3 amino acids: CASRRGPRADTQYF. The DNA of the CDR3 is TGTGCCAGCAGGCGGGGTCCCCGGGCAGATACGCAGTATTTT.

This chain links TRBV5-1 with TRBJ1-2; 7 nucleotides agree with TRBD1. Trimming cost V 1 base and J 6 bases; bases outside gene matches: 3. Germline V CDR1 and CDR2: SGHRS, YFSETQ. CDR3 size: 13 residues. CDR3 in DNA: TGCGCCAGCAGCTTGCCAGGGGGAGATGGCTACACCTTC. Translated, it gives CASSLPGGDGYTF.

The CDR3: CASRLGGGSYEQYF. DNA of the CDR3: TGTGCCAGCAGACTAGGGGGGGGCTCCTACGAGCAGTACTTC. This rearrangement joins TRBV6-6 to TRBJ2-7, with a weak D call TRBD2 (7 bases). This CDR3 spans 14 amino acids. From germline, CDR1 is MNHNY and CDR2 SVGAGI (reference sequence). V was pared by 6 bases and J by 0 bases, with 12 bases between.

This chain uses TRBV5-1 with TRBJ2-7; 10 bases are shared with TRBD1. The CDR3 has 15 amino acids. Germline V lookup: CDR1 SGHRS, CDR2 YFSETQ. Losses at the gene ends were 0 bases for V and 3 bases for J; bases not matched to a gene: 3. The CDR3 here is CASSLGTGGDYEQYF. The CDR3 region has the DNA TGCGCCAGCAGCTTGGGGACAGGGGGGGACTACGAGCAGTACTTC.

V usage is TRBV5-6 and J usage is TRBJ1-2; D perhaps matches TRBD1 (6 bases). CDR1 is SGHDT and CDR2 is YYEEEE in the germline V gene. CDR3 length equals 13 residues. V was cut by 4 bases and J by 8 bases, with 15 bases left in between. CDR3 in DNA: TGTGCCAGCAGCCTCTTCAAGGGGGACGGCTACACCTTC. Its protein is CASSLFKGDGYTF.

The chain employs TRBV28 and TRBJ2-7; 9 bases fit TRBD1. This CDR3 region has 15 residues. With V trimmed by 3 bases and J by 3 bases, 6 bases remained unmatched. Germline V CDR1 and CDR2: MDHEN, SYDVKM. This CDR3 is CASSFDGDRDYEQYF. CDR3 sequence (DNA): TGTGCCAGCAGTTTTGATGGGGACAGGGACTACGAGCAGTACTTC.

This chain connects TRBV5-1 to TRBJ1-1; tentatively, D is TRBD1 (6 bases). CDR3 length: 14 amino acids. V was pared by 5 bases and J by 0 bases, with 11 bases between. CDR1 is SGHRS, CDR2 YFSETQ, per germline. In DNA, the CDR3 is TGCGCCAGCAGGGCGGGGGCCCTGAACACTGAAGCTTTCTTT. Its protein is CASRAGALNTEAFF.

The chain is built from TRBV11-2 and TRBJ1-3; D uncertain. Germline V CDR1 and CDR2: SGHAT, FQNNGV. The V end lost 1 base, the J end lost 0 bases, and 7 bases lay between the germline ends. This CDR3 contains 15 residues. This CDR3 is CASSLAVYSGNTIYF. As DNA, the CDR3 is TGTGCCAGCAGCTTAGCAGTTTACTCTGGAAACACCATATATTTT.

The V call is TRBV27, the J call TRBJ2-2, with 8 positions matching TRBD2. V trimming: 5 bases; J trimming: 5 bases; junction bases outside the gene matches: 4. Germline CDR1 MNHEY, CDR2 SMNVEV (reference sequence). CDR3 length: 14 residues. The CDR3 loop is CASSLIAGTGELFF. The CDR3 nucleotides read TGTGCCAGCAGTCTAATAGCGGGAACCGGGGAGCTGTTTTTT.

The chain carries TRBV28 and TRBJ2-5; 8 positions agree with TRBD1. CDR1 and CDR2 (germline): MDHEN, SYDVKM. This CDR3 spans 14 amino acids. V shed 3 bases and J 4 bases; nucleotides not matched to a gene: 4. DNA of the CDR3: TGTGCCAGCAGTTTGCAGGGGGCGCGAGAGACCCAGTACTTC. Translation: CASSLQGARETQYF.

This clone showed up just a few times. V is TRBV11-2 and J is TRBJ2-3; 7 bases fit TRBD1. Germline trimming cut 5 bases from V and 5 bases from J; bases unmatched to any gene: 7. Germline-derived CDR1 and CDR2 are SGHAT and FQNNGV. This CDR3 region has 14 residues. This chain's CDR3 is CASSVRQGGDTQYF. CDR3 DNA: TGTGCCAGCAGCGTTAGACAGGGTGGAGATACGCAGTATTTT.

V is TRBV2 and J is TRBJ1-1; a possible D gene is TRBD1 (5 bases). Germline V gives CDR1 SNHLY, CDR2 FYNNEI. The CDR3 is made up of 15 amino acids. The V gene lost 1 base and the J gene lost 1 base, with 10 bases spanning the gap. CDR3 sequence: CASSEVRQTNTEAFF. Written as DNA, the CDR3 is TGTGCCAGCAGTGAAGTCCGACAGACGAACACTGAAGCTTTCTTT.

CDR3 in DNA: TGCGCCAGCAGTGAAGCGGACAGGGGGCAAAATACGCAGTATTTT. Amino acids: CASSEADRGQNTQYF. The chain employs TRBV10-1 and TRBJ2-3; 11 bases match TRBD1. Germline V lookup: CDR1 WNHNN, CDR2 SYGVQD (reference sequence). The CDR3 loop spans 15 amino acids. The junction had 6 bases not matched to a gene; V was cut back by 3 bases and J by 7 bases.

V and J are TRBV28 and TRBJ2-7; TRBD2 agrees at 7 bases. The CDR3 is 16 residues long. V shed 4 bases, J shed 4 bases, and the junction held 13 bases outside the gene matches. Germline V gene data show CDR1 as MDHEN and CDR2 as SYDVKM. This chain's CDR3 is CASSSSRLADVYEQYF. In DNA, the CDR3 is TGTGCCAGCAGTTCCTCCCGGCTAGCGGATGTATACGAGCAGTACTTC.

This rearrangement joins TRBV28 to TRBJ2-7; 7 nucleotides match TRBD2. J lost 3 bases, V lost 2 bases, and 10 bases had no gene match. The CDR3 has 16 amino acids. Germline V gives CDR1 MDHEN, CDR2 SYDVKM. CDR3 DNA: TGTGCCAGCAGTTTAGGTAGCCTAGCGGCAAGCTACGAGCAGTACTTC. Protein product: CASSLGSLAASYEQYF.